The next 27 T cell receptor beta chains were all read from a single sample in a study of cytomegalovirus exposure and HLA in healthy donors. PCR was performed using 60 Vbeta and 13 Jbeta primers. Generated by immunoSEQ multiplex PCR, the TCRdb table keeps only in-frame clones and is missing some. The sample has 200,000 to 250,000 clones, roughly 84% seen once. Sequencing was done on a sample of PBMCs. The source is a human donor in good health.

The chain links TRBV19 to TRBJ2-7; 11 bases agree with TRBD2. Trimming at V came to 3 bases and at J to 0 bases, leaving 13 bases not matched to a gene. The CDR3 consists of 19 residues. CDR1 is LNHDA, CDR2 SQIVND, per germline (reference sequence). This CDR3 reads CASSIRSRGLAVRSYEQYF. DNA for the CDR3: TGTGCCAGTAGTATTCGATCCCGGGGACTAGCGGTTCGCTCCTACGAGCAGTACTTC.

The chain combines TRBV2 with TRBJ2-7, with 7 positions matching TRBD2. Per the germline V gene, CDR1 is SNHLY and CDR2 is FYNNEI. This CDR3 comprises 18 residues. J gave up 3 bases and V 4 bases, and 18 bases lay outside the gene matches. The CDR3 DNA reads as TGTGCCAGCAGTGTGGCGGGACTCAGGCGGGAGTTCCTCTACGAGCAGTACTTC. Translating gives CASSVAGLRREFLYEQYF.

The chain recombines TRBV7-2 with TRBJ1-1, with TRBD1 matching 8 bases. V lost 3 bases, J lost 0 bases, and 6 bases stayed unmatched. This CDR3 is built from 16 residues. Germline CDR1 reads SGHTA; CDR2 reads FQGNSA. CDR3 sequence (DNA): TGTGCCAGCAGCTTCTCTACAGGGGGGATGAACACTGAAGCTTTCTTT. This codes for CASSFSTGGMNTEAFF.

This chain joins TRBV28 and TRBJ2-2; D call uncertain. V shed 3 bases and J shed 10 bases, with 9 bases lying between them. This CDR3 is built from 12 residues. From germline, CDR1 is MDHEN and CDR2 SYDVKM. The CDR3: CASSFEFVELFF. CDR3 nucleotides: TGTGCCAGCAGTTTTGAGTTCGTGGAGCTGTTTTTT.

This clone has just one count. CDR3 residues: CASRIETERGTDTQYF. The CDR3 coding sequence is TGTGCCAGCAGGATAGAGACAGAGAGAGGCACAGATACGCAGTATTTT. The rearrangement joins TRBV28 to TRBJ2-3; D may be TRBD1 (5 bases). V was shortened by 6 bases and J by 1 base, with 17 bases between the two germline ends. The germline CDR1 and CDR2 sequences are MDHEN and SYDVKM. The CDR3 spans 16 residues.

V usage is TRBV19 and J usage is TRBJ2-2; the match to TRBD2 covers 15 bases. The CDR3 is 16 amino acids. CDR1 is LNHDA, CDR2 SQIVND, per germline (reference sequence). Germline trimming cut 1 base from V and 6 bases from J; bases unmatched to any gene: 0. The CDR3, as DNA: TGTGCCAGTAGTATAGGGACTAGCGGGAGGGCCGGGGAGCTGTTTTTT. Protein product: CASSIGTSGRAGELFF.

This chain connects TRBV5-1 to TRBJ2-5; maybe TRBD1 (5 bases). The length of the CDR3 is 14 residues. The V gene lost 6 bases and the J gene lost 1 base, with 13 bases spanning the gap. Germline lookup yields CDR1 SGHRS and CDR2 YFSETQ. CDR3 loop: CASKKGLPQETQYF. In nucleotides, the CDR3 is TGCGCCAGCAAGAAGGGGCTACCCCAAGAGACCCAGTACTTC.

The CDR3 here is CASSSRGGGLAGRKTQYF. The CDR3 coding sequence is TGTGCCAGCAGTTCCCGCGGGGGAGGACTAGCGGGAAGGAAGACCCAGTACTTC. The V call is TRBV28, the J call TRBJ2-5; 12 bases align to TRBD2. There are 18 residues in the CDR3. CDR1 and CDR2 from the germline V gene are MDHEN and SYDVKM. The ends lost 4 bases at V and 6 bases at J; junction bases unmatched: 15. Looking up the rest from reference TRBV28 and TRBJ2-5 gives the full variable domain: DVKVTQSSRYLVKRTGEKVFLECVQDMDHENMFWYRQDPGLGLRLIYFSYDVKMKEKGDIPEGYSVSREKKERFSLILESASTNQTSMYLCASSSRGGGLAGRKTQYFGPGTRLLVL.

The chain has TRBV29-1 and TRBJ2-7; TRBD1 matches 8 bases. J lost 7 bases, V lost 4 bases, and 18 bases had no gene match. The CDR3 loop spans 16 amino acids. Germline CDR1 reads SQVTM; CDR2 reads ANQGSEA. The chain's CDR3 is CSVVYVGTGIGIEQYF. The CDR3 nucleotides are TGCAGCGTTGTTTATGTAGGGACAGGCATTGGGATAGAGCAGTACTTC.

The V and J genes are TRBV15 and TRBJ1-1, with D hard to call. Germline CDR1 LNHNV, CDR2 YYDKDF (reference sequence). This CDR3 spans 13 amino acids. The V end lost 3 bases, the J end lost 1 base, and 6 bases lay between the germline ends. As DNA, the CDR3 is TGTGCCACCAGCAGTCTATCGAACACTGAAGCTTTCTTT. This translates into CATSSLSNTEAFF. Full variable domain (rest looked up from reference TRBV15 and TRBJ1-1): DAMVIQNPRYQVTQFGKPVTLSCSQTLNHNVMYWYQQKSSQAPKLLFHYYDKDFNNEADTPDNFQSRRPNTSFCFLDIRSPGLGDTAMYLCATSSLSNTEAFFGQGTRLTVV.

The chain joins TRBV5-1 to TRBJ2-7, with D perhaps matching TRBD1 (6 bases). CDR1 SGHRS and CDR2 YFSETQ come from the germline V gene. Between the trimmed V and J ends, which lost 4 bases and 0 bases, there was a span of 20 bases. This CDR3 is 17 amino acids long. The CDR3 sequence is CASSARAGTSSSYEQYF. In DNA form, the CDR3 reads TGCGCCAGCAGCGCGAGAGCCGGGACATCGAGCTCCTACGAGCAGTACTTC.

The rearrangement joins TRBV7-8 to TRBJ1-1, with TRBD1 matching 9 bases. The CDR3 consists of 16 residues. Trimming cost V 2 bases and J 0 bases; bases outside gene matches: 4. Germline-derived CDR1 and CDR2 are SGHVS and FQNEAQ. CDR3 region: CASSLWGTGMNTEAFF. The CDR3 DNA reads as TGTGCCAGCAGCTTATGGGGGACAGGGATGAACACTGAAGCTTTCTTT.

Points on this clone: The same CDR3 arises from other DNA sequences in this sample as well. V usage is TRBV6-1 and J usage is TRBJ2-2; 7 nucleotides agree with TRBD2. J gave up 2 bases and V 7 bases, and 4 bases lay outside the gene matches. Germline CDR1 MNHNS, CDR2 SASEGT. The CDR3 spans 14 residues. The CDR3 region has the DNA TGTGCCAGCATTCTAGCGGCTAACACCGGGGAGCTGTTTTTT. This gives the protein CASILAANTGELFF.

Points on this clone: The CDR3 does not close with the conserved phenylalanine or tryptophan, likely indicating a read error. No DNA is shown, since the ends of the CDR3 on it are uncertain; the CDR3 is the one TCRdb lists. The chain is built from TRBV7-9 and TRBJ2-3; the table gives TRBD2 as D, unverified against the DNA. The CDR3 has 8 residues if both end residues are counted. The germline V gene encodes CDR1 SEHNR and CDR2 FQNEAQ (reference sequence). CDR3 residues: CASSFPLS.

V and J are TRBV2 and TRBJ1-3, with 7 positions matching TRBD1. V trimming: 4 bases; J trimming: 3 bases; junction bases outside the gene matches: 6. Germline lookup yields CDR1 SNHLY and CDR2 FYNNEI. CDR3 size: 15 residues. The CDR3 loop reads CASSGEGAVGNTIYF. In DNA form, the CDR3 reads TGTGCCAGCAGTGGTGAGGGGGCGGTTGGAAACACCATATATTTT.

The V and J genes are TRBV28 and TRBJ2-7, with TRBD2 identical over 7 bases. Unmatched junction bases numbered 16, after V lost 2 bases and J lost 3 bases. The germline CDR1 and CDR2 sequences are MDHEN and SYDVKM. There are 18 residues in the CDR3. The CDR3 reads CASSLTLNSGLAFYEQYF. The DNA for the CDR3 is TGTGCCAGCAGTTTAACCTTGAATAGCGGGTTGGCCTTCTACGAGCAGTACTTC.

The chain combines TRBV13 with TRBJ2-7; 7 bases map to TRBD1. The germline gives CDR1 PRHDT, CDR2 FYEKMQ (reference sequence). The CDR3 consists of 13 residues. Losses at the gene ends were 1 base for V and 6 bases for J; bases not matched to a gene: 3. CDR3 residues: CASSLEGAVEQYF. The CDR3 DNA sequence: TGTGCCAGCAGCTTAGAGGGGGCTGTCGAGCAGTACTTC.

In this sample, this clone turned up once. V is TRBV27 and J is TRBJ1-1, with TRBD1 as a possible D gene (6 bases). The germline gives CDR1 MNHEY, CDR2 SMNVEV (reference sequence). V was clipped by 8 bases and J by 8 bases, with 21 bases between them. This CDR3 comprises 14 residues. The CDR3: CASGTRGQRGEAFF. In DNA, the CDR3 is TGTGCCAGCGGCACTAGAGGACAGAGGGGCGAAGCTTTCTTT.

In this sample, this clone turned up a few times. The CDR3 spells CASTASASLSYEQYF. The CDR3 coding sequence is TGTGCCAGCACCGCCAGTGCCTCCCTCTCCTACGAGCAGTACTTC. The chain joins TRBV27 to TRBJ2-7; D ambiguous. Deletions cut 7 bases from V and 0 bases from J, with 16 bases between. The V gene's germline CDR1 is MNHEY and CDR2 SMNVEV (reference sequence). There are 15 residues in the CDR3.

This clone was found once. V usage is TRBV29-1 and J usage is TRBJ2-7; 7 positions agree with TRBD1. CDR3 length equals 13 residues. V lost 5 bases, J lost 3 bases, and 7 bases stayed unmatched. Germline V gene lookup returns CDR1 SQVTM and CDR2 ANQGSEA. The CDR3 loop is CSVITGESYEQYF. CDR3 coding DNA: TGCAGCGTTATAACAGGGGAAAGCTACGAGCAGTACTTC.

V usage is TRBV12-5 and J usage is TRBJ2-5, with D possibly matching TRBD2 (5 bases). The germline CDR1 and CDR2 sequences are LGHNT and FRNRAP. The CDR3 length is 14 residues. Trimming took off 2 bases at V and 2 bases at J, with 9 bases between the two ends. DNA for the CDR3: TGTGCTAGTGGTTTGACTAGGTGGCAAGAGACCCAGTACTTC. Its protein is CASGLTRWQETQYF.

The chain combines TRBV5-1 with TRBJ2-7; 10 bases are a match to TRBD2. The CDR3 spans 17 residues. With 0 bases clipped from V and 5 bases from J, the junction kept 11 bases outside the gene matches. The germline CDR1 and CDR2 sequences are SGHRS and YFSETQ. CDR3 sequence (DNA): TGCGCCAGCAGCTTGGTAGCGGGAGGTTTGACCTGGAACGAGCAGTACTTC. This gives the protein CASSLVAGGLTWNEQYF.

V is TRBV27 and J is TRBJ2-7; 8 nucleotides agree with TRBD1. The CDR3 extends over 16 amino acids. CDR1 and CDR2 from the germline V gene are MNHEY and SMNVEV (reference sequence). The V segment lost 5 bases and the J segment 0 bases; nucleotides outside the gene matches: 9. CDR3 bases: TGTGCCAGCAGTGCTGAGGGCCAGGGGGCCTCCTACGAGCAGTACTTC. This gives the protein CASSAEGQGASYEQYF.

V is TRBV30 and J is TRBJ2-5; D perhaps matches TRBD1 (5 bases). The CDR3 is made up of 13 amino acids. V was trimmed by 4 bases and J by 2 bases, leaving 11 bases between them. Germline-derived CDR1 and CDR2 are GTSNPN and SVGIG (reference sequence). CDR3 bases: TGTGCCTGGATTTCAGGGTCTCAAGAGACCCAGTACTTC. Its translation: CAWISGSQETQYF.

CDR3 amino acids: CASSFGTGRNTEAFF. In DNA form, the CDR3 reads TGTGCCAGCAGCTTTGGGACAGGTAGGAACACTGAAGCTTTCTTT. The rearrangement uses TRBV7-3 and TRBJ1-1; TRBD1 aligns across 8 bases. The CDR3 sequence is 15 residues long. The trim removed 3 bases at V and 1 base at J, leaving 4 bases unmatched. From germline, CDR1 is SGHTA and CDR2 FQGTGA.

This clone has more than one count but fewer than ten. The CDR3 nucleotides are TGTGCCAGCAGCCAAGGGGACAGGGGGATAGACACCATATATTTT. Protein sequence: CASSQGDRGIDTIYF. The chain combines TRBV4-2 with TRBJ1-3, with TRBD1 matching 11 bases. The germline gives CDR1 LGHNA, CDR2 YNFKEQ. J gave up 8 bases and V 1 base, and 4 bases lay outside the gene matches. CDR3 length: 15 amino acids.

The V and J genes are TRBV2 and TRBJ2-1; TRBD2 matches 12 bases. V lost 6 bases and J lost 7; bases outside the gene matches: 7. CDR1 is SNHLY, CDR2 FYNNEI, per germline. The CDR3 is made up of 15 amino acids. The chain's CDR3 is CASSATSGSINEQFF. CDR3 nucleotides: TGTGCCAGCAGCGCGACTAGCGGGAGTATAAATGAGCAGTTCTTC.